These 23 T cell receptor beta chains came from one sample sequenced in a study of T cells after yellow fever vaccination. TCRdb reprocessed the 5' RACE reads via MiXCR and lists one record per CDR3 protein. This sample yields 250,000 or so distinct CDR3 sequences, of which about 7.1% are seen a single time; roughly 0.93% belongs to the top ten. The specimen was CD4+ T cells sorted from PBMCs, collected 15 days after the yellow fever booster vaccination. The receptors derive from a man aged 25 to 40 who received the YFV17D yellow fever vaccine.

This clonotype was seen many times. V is TRBV7-8 and J is TRBJ2-1; 13 bases line up with TRBD2. The germline CDR1 and CDR2 sequences are SGHVS and FQNEAQ. The CDR3 spans 15 residues. With V trimmed by 3 bases and J by 6 bases, 2 bases remained unmatched. Written as DNA, the CDR3 is TGTGCCAGCAGCTTCACTAGCGGGAGGGGCAATGAGCAGTTCTTC. As protein: CASSFTSGRGNEQFF.

In its sample, this clonotype was seen many times. The gene calls are TRBV7-2 and TRBJ2-3; D perhaps matches TRBD2 (6 bases). CDR1 SGHTA and CDR2 FQGNSA come from the germline V gene. Trimming removed 2 bases from V and 6 bases from J, with 21 bases in between. The length of the CDR3 is 17 residues. CDR3: CASSLSSGAGNFDTQYF. The CDR3, as DNA: TGTGCCAGCAGCTTATCGTCGGGTGCGGGAAATTTCGATACGCAGTATTTT.

This clonotype has a count of ten or more. J is TRBJ2-2 and V is TRBV18; the D call may be TRBD1 or TRBD2 (5 bases each). V lost 2 bases to trimming and J lost 2 bases, with 15 bases between them. The CDR3 has 17 amino acids. Germline CDR1 is KGHSH and CDR2 is LQKENI. CDR3 loop: CASSPGRGGLNTGELFF. The CDR3 bases are TGTGCCAGCTCACCAGGACGGGGCGGTTTAAACACCGGGGAGCTGTTTTTT.

V usage is TRBV12-3 or TRBV12-4 and J usage is TRBJ1-1, with 9 bases matching TRBD1. The V gene end was trimmed by 4 bases and the J gene end by 4 bases; junction bases not matched to a gene: 13. CDR3 size: 17 residues. CDR3 sequence (DNA): TGTGCCAGCAGTTCGGGGGACAGGGACTTAGGGGGCACTGAAGCTTTCTTT. Protein sequence: CASSSGDRDLGGTEAFF.

This clonotype has ten or more counts. The chain carries TRBV5-1 and TRBJ2-1, with no clear D. CDR1 is SGHRS and CDR2 is YFSETQ in the germline V gene. The CDR3 runs 15 residues. The ends were cut back, 0 bases at V and 3 bases at J, with 10 bases in the middle. As DNA, the CDR3 is TGCGCCAGCAGCTTGGCCCTGCCCAGCTACAATGAGCAGTTCTTC. Translation: CASSLALPSYNEQFF.

The chain links TRBV6-1 to TRBJ2-1; D tentatively fits TRBD1 or TRBD2 (6 bases each). The germline V gene has CDR1 MNHNS and CDR2 SASEGT. The length of the CDR3 is 13 residues. V dropped 8 bases and J dropped 7 bases, with 15 bases sitting between them. Here the CDR3 DNA reads TGTGCCAGCCGGGCAGAGGGGGGTAATGAGCAGTTCTTC. This codes for CASRAEGGNEQFF.

The genes are TRBV19 and TRBJ2-3, with TRBD1 matching over 7 bases. Germline V gene data show CDR1 as LNHDA and CDR2 as SQIVND (reference sequence). Trimming at V came to 5 bases and at J to 4 bases, leaving 6 bases not matched to a gene. The CDR3 consists of 14 residues. The CDR3 bases are TGTGCCAGTAGTGCGACAGGGAACGCAGATACGCAGTATTTT. Amino acid sequence: CASSATGNADTQYF.

This clonotype was counted at least ten times. The gene calls are TRBV19 and TRBJ2-7; 11 nucleotides match TRBD1. V lost 5 bases, J lost 6 bases, and 9 bases stayed unmatched. CDR3 size: 15 residues. From germline, CDR1 is LNHDA and CDR2 SQIVND (reference sequence). CDR3 bases: TGTGCCAGTAGTTCCCCCGGGACAGGGGGAGGCGAGCAGTACTTC. This gives the protein CASSSPGTGGGEQYF.

The genes are TRBV2 and TRBJ1-1; 7 nucleotides agree with TRBD1. This CDR3 has 14 residues. Germline CDR1 reads SNHLY; CDR2 reads FYNNEI. The V gene end was trimmed by 2 bases and the J gene end by 6 bases; junction bases not matched to a gene: 6. The CDR3 DNA sequence: TGTGCCAGCAGTGAACAGGGGGGCACCGCTGAAGCTTTCTTT. Translating it yields CASSEQGGTAEAFF.

This sequence joins TRBV7-2 and TRBJ2-1; D unclear. Germline assignment: CDR1 SGHTA and CDR2 FQGNSA. V was cut by 1 base and J by 5 bases, with 6 bases left in between. This CDR3 has 13 amino acids. CDR3 sequence reads: CASSLERHNEQFF. The CDR3 coding sequence is TGTGCCAGCAGCTTAGAAAGGCACAATGAGCAGTTCTTC.

This clonotype was detected ten times or more. The CDR3 protein is CASSPGSGGTYNEQFF. CDR3 bases: TGTGCCAGCAGCCCGGGGAGCGGGGGAACCTACAATGAGCAGTTCTTC. The chain uses TRBV7-2 and TRBJ2-1; 8 bases are a match to TRBD2. V shed 5 bases and J 2 bases; nucleotides not matched to a gene: 8. Germline lookup yields CDR1 SGHTA and CDR2 FQGNSA. This CDR3 is 16 amino acids long.

This clonotype appeared many times. In DNA, the CDR3 is TGTGCCAGCAGTCCATCCGGACTAGCGGGGGGCACAGATACGCAGTATTTT. Residues: CASSPSGLAGGTDTQYF. The chain carries TRBV3-1 and TRBJ2-3; 13 positions agree with TRBD2. CDR3 length equals 17 residues. V gave up 6 bases and J gave up 1 base; unmatched junction bases: 7. Germline V CDR1 and CDR2: LGHDT, YNNKEL (reference sequence).

This chain joins TRBV7-2 and TRBJ2-7, with 10 bases aligning to TRBD1. This CDR3 is 14 amino acids long. Germline assignment: CDR1 SGHTA and CDR2 FQGNSA. The trim removed 4 bases at V and 0 bases at J, leaving 0 bases unmatched. The CDR3 sequence is CASSWDRGSYEQYF. Written as DNA, the CDR3 is TGTGCCAGCAGCTGGGACAGGGGCTCCTACGAGCAGTACTTC.

This chain uses TRBV5-6 with TRBJ2-7; D unresolved. The germline V gene encodes CDR1 SGHDT and CDR2 YYEEEE. V shed 0 bases and J shed 6 bases, with 7 bases lying between them. The CDR3 sequence is 12 residues long. CDR3 amino acids: CASSLAGFEQYF. CDR3 bases: TGTGCCAGCAGCTTGGCAGGCTTCGAGCAGTACTTC.

This clonotype was observed a few times. V and J are TRBV19 and TRBJ2-1, with 10 bases aligning to TRBD2. This CDR3 comprises 15 residues. Germline V gene sequence: CDR1 LNHDA, CDR2 SQIVND (reference sequence). Trimming removed 7 bases from V and 5 bases from J; junction bases left unmatched: 8. The CDR3 loop reads CASTPSGLADNEQFF. CDR3 bases: TGTGCCAGTACCCCAAGCGGACTAGCGGACAATGAGCAGTTCTTC.

The V and J genes are TRBV7-9 and TRBJ1-4; D may be TRBD1 (5 bases). This CDR3 contains 15 residues. The V end was cut by 0 bases, the J end by 6 bases, with 11 bases between. CDR1 and CDR2 from the germline V gene are SEHNR and FQNEAQ (reference sequence). The CDR3 is CASSLAGEGDEKLFF. In DNA, the CDR3 is TGTGCCAGCAGCTTAGCGGGGGAGGGAGATGAAAAACTGTTTTTT. Supplemented by reference TRBV7-9 and TRBJ1-4, the full variable domain reads DTGVSQNPRHKITKRGQNVTFRCDPISEHNRLYWYRQTLGQGPEFLTYFQNEAQLEKSRLLSDRFSAERPKGSFSTLEIQRTEQGDSAMYLCASSLAGEGDEKLFFGSGTQLSVL.

This clonotype has a handful of counts. The chain links TRBV10-2 to TRBJ1-1; TRBD1 agrees at 7 bases. The CDR3 runs 11 residues. V shed 8 bases and J 10 bases; nucleotides not matched to a gene: 7. CDR1 is WSHSY and CDR2 is SAAADI in the germline V gene. The CDR3 sequence is CASGDSPRAFF. CDR3 DNA sequence: TGCGCCAGCGGGGACAGCCCTCGAGCTTTCTTT.

This clonotype was counted at least ten times. This chain connects TRBV12-3 or TRBV12-4 to TRBJ2-2, with 9 nucleotides matching TRBD1. The length of the CDR3 is 17 residues. V was pared by 8 bases and J by 1 base, with 11 bases of the junction left unmatched. The CDR3 protein is CASQLPSGQGNTGELFF. The CDR3 region has the DNA TGTGCCAGCCAACTCCCCTCGGGACAGGGGAACACCGGGGAGCTGTTTTTT.

There are a few counts of this clonotype. J is TRBJ2-1 and V is TRBV2; no clear D gene. CDR1 and CDR2 (germline): SNHLY, FYNNEI. Trimming shortened V by 5 bases and J by 9 bases, and 11 bases separated the two germline ends. This CDR3 is 12 amino acids long. The CDR3 loop reads CASSQTRGEQFF. DNA for the CDR3: TGTGCCAGCAGTCAAACACGCGGTGAGCAGTTCTTC.

CDR3 in DNA: TGTGCCAGCAGCTCCCGGGAGAATGAAAAACTGTTTTTT. This codes for CASSSRENEKLFF. The V call is TRBV7-9, the J call TRBJ1-4; no reliable D call. V shed 4 bases and J shed 5 bases, with 8 bases lying between them. The CDR3 extends over 13 amino acids. The germline gives CDR1 SEHNR, CDR2 FQNEAQ (reference sequence).

The chain links TRBV6-5 to TRBJ2-4, with D perhaps TRBD1 (5 bases). CDR3 length equals 14 residues. The V end was cut by 2 bases, the J end by 6 bases, with 11 bases between. Germline CDR1 is MNHEY and CDR2 is SVGAGI. The DNA for the CDR3 is TGTGCCAGCAGTTACGGGCAGGGCCCAAACATTCAGTACTTC. This sequence encodes CASSYGQGPNIQYF.

There are a few counts of this clonotype. The CDR3 nucleotides read TGTGCCAGCTCACCTTTACAGCCCTCCTACAATGAGCAGTTCTTC. This codes for CASSPLQPSYNEQFF. This chain joins TRBV18 and TRBJ2-1, with D unclear. The germline V and J ends were trimmed by 3 bases and 0 bases, with 9 bases remaining between them. Germline CDR1 is KGHSH and CDR2 is LQKENI. The CDR3 length is 15 residues.

Ten or more counts support this clonotype. The V gene is TRBV12-3 or TRBV12-4, the J gene TRBJ2-2; D uncertain. CDR3 length: 16 amino acids. V was pared by 2 bases and J by 3 bases, with 13 bases between. Here the CDR3 reads CASSLRLRADTGELFF. CDR3 coding DNA: TGTGCCAGCAGTTTAAGGCTGCGCGCGGACACCGGGGAGCTGTTTTTT.